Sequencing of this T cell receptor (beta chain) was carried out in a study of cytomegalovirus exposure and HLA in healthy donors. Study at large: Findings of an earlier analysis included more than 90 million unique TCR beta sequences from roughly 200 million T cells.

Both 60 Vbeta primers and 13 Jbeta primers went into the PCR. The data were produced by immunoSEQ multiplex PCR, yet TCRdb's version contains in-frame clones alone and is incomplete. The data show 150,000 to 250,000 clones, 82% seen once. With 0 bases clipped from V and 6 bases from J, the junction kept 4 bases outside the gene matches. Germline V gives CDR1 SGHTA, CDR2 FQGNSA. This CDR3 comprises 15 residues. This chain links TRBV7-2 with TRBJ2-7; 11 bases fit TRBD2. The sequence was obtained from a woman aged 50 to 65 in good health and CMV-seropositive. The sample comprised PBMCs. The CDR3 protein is CASSLATSGATEQYF. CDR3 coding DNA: TGTGCCAGCAGCTTAGCGACTAGCGGGGCCACCGAGCAGTACTTC.